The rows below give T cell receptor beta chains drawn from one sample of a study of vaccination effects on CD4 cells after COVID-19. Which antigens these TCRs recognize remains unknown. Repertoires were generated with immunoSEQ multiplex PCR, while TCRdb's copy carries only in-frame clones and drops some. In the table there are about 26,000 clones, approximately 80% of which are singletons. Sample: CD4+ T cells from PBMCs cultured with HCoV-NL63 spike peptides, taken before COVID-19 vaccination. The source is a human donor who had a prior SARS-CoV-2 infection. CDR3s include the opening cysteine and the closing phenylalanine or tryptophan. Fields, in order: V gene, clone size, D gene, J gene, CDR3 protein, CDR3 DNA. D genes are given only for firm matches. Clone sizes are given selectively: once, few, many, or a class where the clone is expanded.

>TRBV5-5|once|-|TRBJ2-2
CASSLAPRANTGELFF
TGTGCCAGCAGCTTGGCCCCAAGAGCGAACACCGGGGAGCTGTTTTTT
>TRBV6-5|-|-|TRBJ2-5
CASRKTVQETQYF
TGTGCCAGCAGGAAGACAGTCCAAGAGACCCAGTACTTC
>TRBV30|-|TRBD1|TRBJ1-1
CAWSVGAGGFQAFF
TGTGCCTGGAGTGTAGGGGCAGGGGGCTTTCAAGCTTTCTTT
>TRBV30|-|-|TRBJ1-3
CAWRTRTLASGNTIYF
TGTGCCTGGAGAACTCGGACACTTGCCTCTGGAAACACCATATATTTT
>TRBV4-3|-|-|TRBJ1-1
CASSQELRNTEAFF
TGCGCCAGCAGCCAAGAGCTGAGAAACACTGAAGCTTTCTTT
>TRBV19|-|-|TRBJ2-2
CASSKRGAGAPSGELFF
TGTGCCAGTAGTAAAAGGGGGGCAGGGGCGCCGTCCGGGGAGCTGTTTTTT
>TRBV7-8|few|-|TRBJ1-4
CASSPQGTANEKLFF
TGTGCCAGCAGCCCCCAAGGGACCGCAAACGAAAAACTGTTTTTT
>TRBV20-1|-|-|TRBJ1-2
CSASPDIDRVYGYTF
TGCAGTGCTAGTCCCGATATTGACAGAGTCTATGGCTACACCTTC
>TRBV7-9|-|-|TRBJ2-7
CASSLESSYEQYF
TGTGCCAGCAGCTTAGAGAGCTCCTACGAGCAGTACTTC
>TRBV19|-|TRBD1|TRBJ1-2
CASSITQGQGVYGYTF
TGTGCCAGTAGTATCACACAGGGACAGGGTGTCTATGGCTACACCTTC
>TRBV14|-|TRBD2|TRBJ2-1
CASSRGTSGTAEQFF
TGTGCCAGCAGCAGAGGGACTAGCGGGACTGCTGAGCAGTTCTTC
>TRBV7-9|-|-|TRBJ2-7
CASSPGWAGRPYEQYF
TGTGCCAGCAGCCCAGGTTGGGCGGGGAGACCCTACGAGCAGTACTTC
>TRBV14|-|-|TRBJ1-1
CASSQGAGAEAFF
TGTGCCAGCAGCCAGGGGGCGGGGGCTGAAGCTTTCTTT
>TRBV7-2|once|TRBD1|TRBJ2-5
CASSFNRGETQYF
TGTGCCAGCAGCTTCAACAGGGGAGAGACCCAGTACTTC
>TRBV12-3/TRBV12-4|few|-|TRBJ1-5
CASMYFGQPQHF
TGTGCCAGCATGTATTTTGGTCAGCCCCAGCATTTT
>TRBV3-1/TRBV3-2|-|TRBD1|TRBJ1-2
CASSRGQLTGYTF
TGTGCCAGCAGCAGGGGACAGCTTACTGGCTACACCTTC
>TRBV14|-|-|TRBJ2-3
CASSQEDTYTDTQYF
TGTGCCAGCAGCCAAGAGGACACCTACACAGATACGCAGTATTTT
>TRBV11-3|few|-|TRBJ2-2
CASSFRTANTGELFF
TGTGCCAGCAGCTTTAGGACAGCGAACACCGGGGAGCTGTTTTTT
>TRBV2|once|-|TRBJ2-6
CASSYTGSSSGANVLTF
TGTGCCAGCAGTTATACAGGGTCGTCCTCTGGGGCCAACGTCCTGACTTTC
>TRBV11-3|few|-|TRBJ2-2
CASSLSGLALTGELFF
TGTGCCAGCAGCTTGAGTGGACTGGCTCTCACCGGGGAGCTGTTTTTT